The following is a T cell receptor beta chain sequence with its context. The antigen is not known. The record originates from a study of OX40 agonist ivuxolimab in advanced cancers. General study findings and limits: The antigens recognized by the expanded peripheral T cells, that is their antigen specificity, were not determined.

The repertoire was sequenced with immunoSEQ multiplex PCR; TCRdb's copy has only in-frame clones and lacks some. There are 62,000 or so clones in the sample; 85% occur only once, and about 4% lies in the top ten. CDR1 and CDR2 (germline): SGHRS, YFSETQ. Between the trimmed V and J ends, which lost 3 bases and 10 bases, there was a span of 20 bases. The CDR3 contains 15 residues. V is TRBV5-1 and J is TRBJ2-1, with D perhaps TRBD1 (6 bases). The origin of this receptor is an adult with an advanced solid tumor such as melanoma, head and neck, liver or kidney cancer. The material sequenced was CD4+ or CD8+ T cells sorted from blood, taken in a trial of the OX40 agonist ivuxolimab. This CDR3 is CASSSQTGSVGEQFF. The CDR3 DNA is TGCGCCAGCAGCTCCCAGACAGGTAGCGTAGGAGAGCAGTTCTTC.